This paragraph covers one T cell receptor beta chain sequence. CDR3 length equals 13 residues. Only in-frame clones appear in the TCRdb table, and some are missing; sequencing was by immunoSEQ multiplex PCR. The repertoire includes around 180,000 clones, more than 80% of them detected once, and about 12% sits in the top ten. Among Cohort 3 donors, those recovered had two negative PCRs, clearance, or symptom resolution. The sample belongs to a study of blood T cell repertoires in COVID-19. Study-level background: The United States, Italy and Spain supplied acute and convalescent COVID-19 samples. PBMCs, B-cell-depleted T cells, or T cells provided the cDNA or gDNA that made up the material.

The clonotype originates from a man in his forties or fifties who had recovered from COVID-19. Sequencing was done on a sample of PBMCs or T cells enriched from blood (not recorded which). V usage is TRBV21-1 and J usage is TRBJ1-4; the listed D gene, TRBD1, was not tested against the DNA. TRBV21-1 is a pseudogene segment. CDR3 amino acids: CASSRQDGEKLFF. As DNA, the CDR3 is TGTGCCAGCAGCCGACAGGACGGCGAAAAACTGTTTTTT.